These 12 T cell receptor beta chains were sequenced from one sample in a study of T cells after yellow fever vaccination. TCRdb itself ran the 5' RACE reads through MiXCR, one entry per CDR3 protein. The table includes about 400,000 distinct CDR3 sequences, approximately 10% detected once. The material sequenced was PBMCs, taken on the day of the first yellow fever vaccination. These receptors all come from a man aged 18 to 30 who received the YFV17D yellow fever vaccine.

The rearrangement uses TRBV7-2 and TRBJ2-3; the D gene could be TRBD1 or TRBD2 (5 bases each). The germline V gene has CDR1 SGHTA and CDR2 FQGNSA. The CDR3 has 14 amino acids. V was clipped by 5 bases and J by 3 bases, with 12 bases between them. CDR3 nucleotide sequence: TGTGCCAGCAGCACGGGGACGGTGACAGATACGCAGTATTTT. This gives the protein CASSTGTVTDTQYF. Drawing the rest from reference TRBV7-2 and TRBJ2-3, the complete variable domain is GAGVSQSPSNKVTEKGKDVELRCDPISGHTALYWYRQSLGQGLEFLIYFQGNSAPDKSGLPSDRFSAERTGGSVSTLTIQRTQQEDSAVYLCASSTGTVTDTQYFGPGTRLTVL.

This clonotype has only a few counts. V usage is TRBV6-1 and J usage is TRBJ2-6; no firm D call. V was trimmed by 0 bases and J by 0 bases, leaving 9 bases between them. This CDR3 is built from 17 residues. In germline, CDR1 is MNHNS, CDR2 SASEGT. For the CDR3, the DNA is TGTGCCAGCAGTGAAGCGGGGTTAGGCTCTGGGGCCAACGTCCTGACTTTC. Its translation is CASSEAGLGSGANVLTF.

The rearrangement joins TRBV24-1 to TRBJ1-1; 10 bases fit TRBD1. Germline loops: CDR1 KGHDR, CDR2 SFDVKD. The length of the CDR3 is 15 residues. Trimming cost V 8 bases and J 1 base; bases outside gene matches: 6. The CDR3 reads CATKTGGAGNTEAFF. The CDR3 region has the DNA TGTGCCACCAAGACAGGGGGCGCGGGGAACACTGAAGCTTTCTTT.

In this sample, this clonotype turned up once. V and J are TRBV11-3 and TRBJ2-3; TRBD2 might be the D (5 bases). The CDR3 contains 14 residues. Trimming stripped 3 bases from V and 8 bases from J, with 15 bases between. Per the germline V gene, CDR1 is SGHNT and CDR2 is YENEEA. Here the CDR3 reads CASSLGSGIGTQYF. CDR3 bases: TGTGCCAGCAGCTTGGGCTCCGGGATCGGTACGCAGTATTTT.

This clonotype has only a few counts. The V gene is TRBV12-3 or TRBV12-4, the J gene TRBJ1-5; D is possibly TRBD1 (5 bases). CDR3 size: 12 residues. V was shortened by 7 bases and J by 5 bases, with 9 bases between the two germline ends. CDR3 amino acids: CASTGRDQPQHF. DNA of the CDR3: TGTGCCAGCACGGGGCGCGATCAGCCCCAGCATTTT.

This clonotype appeared a few times. The V gene is TRBV12-3 or TRBV12-4, the J gene TRBJ1-6, with D uncertain. V was pared by 7 bases and J by 6 bases, with 10 bases between. CDR3 length equals 13 residues. The CDR3 nucleotides are TGTGCCAGCACCCGGACGGCTAATTCACCCCTCCACTTT. It translates to CASTRTANSPLHF.

This sequence joins TRBV9 and TRBJ1-3; tentatively, D is TRBD1 (5 bases). Germline CDR1 and CDR2: SGDLS and YYNGEE. Trimming left V 4 bases short and J 6 bases short, with 14 bases between. This CDR3 has 14 amino acids. CDR3 sequence (DNA): TGTGCCAGCAGCCTCAGATCACAGGAAAACACCATATATTTT. Amino acids: CASSLRSQENTIYF.

There are a few counts of this clonotype. The DNA for the CDR3 is TGTGCCAGAGCCGGGACAGGGACTAACTATGGCTACACCTTC. Amino acids: CARAGTGTNYGYTF. The chain is built from TRBV2 and TRBJ1-2; TRBD1 agrees at 9 bases. The CDR3 is 14 amino acids. J was trimmed by 0 bases and V by 9 bases; bases with no gene match: 5. The germline V gene has CDR1 SNHLY and CDR2 FYNNEI.

The chain is built from TRBV6-2 or TRBV6-3 and TRBJ2-7; D is possibly TRBD2 (5 bases). The CDR3 totals 14 residues. V lost 5 bases and J lost 4, with 15 bases in between. Looked up from germline, CDR1 is MNHEY and CDR2 is SVGEGT. CDR3 loop: CASSRRTRTYEQYV. The CDR3 DNA reads TGTGCCAGCAGTCGAAGGACTCGGACTTACGAGCAGTACGTC.

This chain links TRBV6-5 with TRBJ1-2; D remains unclear. The CDR3 contains 16 residues. Germline CDR1 is MNHEY and CDR2 is SVGAGI. Trimming removed 1 base from V and 2 bases from J, with 14 bases in between. The CDR3 DNA is TGTGCCAGCAGTTACTACCGGATGGGCCCCAACTATGGCTACACCTTC. As protein: CASSYYRMGPNYGYTF.

The V gene is TRBV20-1, the J gene TRBJ2-7; D unclear. Germline V lookup: CDR1 DFQATT, CDR2 SNEGSKA (reference sequence). The V and J ends lost 6 bases and 9 bases respectively, with 15 bases between them. The CDR3 has 11 amino acids. The CDR3 DNA is TGCAGTGCCGGGCCAGCCTTCTTGCAGTACGTC. It specifies CSAGPAFLQYV.

This clonotype came up a few times. The genes are TRBV5-1 and TRBJ2-2; D may be TRBD1 (6 bases). Germline V lookup: CDR1 SGHRS, CDR2 YFSETQ. V was clipped by 4 bases and J by 0 bases, with 13 bases between them. The CDR3 sequence is 16 residues long. The CDR3 DNA sequence: TGCGCCAGCAGCGGGGGACATCCGACGAACACCGGGGAGCTGTTTTTT. Residues: CASSGGHPTNTGELFF.